The 5 T cell receptor beta chains below all came from one sample that was sequenced in a study of blood T cells in healthy people across ages. Alongside a J-beta primer mix, a sample-barcoded 5' primer served in a second PCR lasting roughly 6 to 12 cycles. TCRdb redid the calling of the 5' RACE reads with MiXCR, one entry per CDR3 protein. The sample records around 990,000 distinct CDR3 sequences, about two fifths being singletons. Sample: blood. The receptors originated from a young man in good health.

The V call is TRBV6-6, the J call TRBJ1-5; tentative D call: TRBD1 (6 bases). Germline CDR1 and CDR2: MNHNY and SVGAGI (reference sequence). Trimming stripped 5 bases from V and 10 bases from J, with 21 bases between. The CDR3 extends over 15 amino acids. CDR3 protein: CASSPDSPGLSPQHF. The CDR3 DNA reads TGTGCCAGCAGTCCGGACAGCCCCGGTCTTAGTCCCCAGCATTTT.

The chain links TRBV5-1 to TRBJ2-1, with 10 bases identical to TRBD1. The CDR3 contains 15 residues. J was trimmed by 6 bases and V by 4 bases; bases with no gene match: 7. Germline CDR1 and CDR2: SGHRS and YFSETQ. This chain's CDR3 is CASSTGQGMSNEQFF. The CDR3 nucleotides are TGCGCCAGCAGCACGGGACAGGGGATGAGCAATGAGCAGTTCTTC.

This clonotype was counted only a few times. The chain couples TRBV7-9 to TRBJ2-3; 8 bases are shared with TRBD1. Per the germline V gene, CDR1 is SEHNR and CDR2 is FQNEAQ (reference sequence). The V gene end was trimmed by 3 bases and the J gene end by 0 bases; junction bases not matched to a gene: 2. This CDR3 comprises 15 residues. CDR3 loop: CASSFRQGSTDTQYF. In nucleotides, the CDR3 is TGTGCCAGCAGCTTTCGACAGGGGAGCACAGATACGCAGTATTTT.

V and J are TRBV7-2 and TRBJ2-2; weak D call: TRBD2 (5 bases). Germline-derived CDR1 and CDR2 are SGHTA and FQGNSA. CDR3 length: 15 amino acids. V gave up 7 bases and J gave up 4 bases, with 16 bases separating them. The CDR3 DNA sequence: TGTGCCAGCATTCCAGGAGCGGACCCCACCGGGGAGCTGTTTTTT. Protein product: CASIPGADPTGELFF.

V gene TRBV20-1 combines with J gene TRBJ1-1, with 7 bases identical to TRBD1. J gave up 0 bases and V 3 bases, and 4 bases lay outside the gene matches. The length of the CDR3 is 14 residues. Germline-derived CDR1 and CDR2 are DFQATT and SNEGSKA (reference sequence). This chain's CDR3 is CSARSGGMNTEAFF. CDR3 coding DNA: TGCAGTGCTAGGTCAGGGGGTATGAACACTGAAGCTTTCTTT.